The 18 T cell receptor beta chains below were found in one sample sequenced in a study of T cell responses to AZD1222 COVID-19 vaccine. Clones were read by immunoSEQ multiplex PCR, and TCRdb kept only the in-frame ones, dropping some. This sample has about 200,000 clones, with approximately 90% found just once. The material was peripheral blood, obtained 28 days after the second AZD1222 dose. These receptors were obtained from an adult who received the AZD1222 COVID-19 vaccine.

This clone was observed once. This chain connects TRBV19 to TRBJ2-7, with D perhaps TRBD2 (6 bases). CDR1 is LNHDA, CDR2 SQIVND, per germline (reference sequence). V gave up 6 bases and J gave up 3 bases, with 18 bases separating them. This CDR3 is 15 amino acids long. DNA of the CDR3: TGTGCCAGTAGCCCGGGGGTCGGCACCTACTACGAGCAGTACTTC. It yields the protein CASSPGVGTYYEQYF.

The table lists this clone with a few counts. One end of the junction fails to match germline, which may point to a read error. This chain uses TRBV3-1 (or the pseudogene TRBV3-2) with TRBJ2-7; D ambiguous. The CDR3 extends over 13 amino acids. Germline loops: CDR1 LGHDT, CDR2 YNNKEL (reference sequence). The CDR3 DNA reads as TGTGCCAGCAGCCAAGATCCGAACTCCCTGCACGACTTC. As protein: CASSQDPNSLHDF.

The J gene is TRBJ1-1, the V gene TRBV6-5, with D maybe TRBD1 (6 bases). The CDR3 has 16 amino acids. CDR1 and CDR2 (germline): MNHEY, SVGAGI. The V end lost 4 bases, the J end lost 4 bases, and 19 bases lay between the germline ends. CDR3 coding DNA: TGTGCCAGCAGTTCCCTGCCGGGGGCAGGGGTCACTGAAGCTTTCTTT. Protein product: CASSSLPGAGVTEAFF.

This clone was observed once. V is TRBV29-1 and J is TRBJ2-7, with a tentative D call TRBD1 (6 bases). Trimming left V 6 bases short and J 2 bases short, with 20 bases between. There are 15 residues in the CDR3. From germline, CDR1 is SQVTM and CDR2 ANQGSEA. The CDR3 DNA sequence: TGCAGCGTCGTACCTCCAGGGGTGACTACCTACGAGCAGTACTTC. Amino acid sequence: CSVVPPGVTTYEQYF.

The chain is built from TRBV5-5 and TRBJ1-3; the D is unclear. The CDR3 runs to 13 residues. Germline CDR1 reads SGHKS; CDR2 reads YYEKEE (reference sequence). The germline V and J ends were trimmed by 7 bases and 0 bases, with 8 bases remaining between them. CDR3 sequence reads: CASAFASGNTIYF. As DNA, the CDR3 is TGTGCCAGCGCTTTTGCCTCTGGAAACACCATATATTTT.

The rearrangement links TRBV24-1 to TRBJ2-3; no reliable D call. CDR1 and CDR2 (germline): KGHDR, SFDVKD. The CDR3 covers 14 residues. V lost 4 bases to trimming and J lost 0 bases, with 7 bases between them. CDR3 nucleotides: TGTGCCACCAGTGAGAGACTTAGCACAGATACGCAGTATTTT. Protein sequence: CATSERLSTDTQYF.

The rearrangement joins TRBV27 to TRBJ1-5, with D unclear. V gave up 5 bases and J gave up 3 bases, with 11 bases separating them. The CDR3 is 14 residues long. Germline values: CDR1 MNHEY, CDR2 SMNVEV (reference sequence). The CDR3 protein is CASSPGLYNQPQHF. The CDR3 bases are TGTGCCAGCAGTCCCGGGCTGTACAATCAGCCCCAGCATTTT.

The CDR3 nucleotides read TGTGCCAGCAGTCGTACAGGGACCCGAATCAACACCGGGGAGCTGTTTTTT. Translating it yields CASSRTGTRINTGELFF. The V gene is TRBV28, the J gene TRBJ2-2; D possibly corresponds to TRBD1 (6 bases). The V end was cut by 5 bases, the J end by 2 bases, with 18 bases between. Per germline, CDR1 MDHEN and CDR2 SYDVKM. The length of the CDR3 is 17 residues.

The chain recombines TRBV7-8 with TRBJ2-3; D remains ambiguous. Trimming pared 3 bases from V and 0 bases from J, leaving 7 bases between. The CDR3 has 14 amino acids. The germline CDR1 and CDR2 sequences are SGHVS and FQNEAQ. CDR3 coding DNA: TGTGCCAGCAGCTTGGGAACCAGCACAGATACGCAGTATTTT. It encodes CASSLGTSTDTQYF.

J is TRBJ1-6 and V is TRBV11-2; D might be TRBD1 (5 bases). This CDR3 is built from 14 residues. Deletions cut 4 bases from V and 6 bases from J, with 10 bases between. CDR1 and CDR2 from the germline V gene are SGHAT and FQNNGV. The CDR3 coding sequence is TGTGCCAGCAGCTGGTCCCAGGGTAATTCACCCCTCCACTTT. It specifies CASSWSQGNSPLHF.

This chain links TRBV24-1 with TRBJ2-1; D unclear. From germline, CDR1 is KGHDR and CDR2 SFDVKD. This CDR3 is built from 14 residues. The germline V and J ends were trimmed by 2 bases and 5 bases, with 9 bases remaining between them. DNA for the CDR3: TGTGCCACCAGTGATTATGCTCCGAACAATGAGCAGTTCTTC. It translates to CATSDYAPNNEQFF.

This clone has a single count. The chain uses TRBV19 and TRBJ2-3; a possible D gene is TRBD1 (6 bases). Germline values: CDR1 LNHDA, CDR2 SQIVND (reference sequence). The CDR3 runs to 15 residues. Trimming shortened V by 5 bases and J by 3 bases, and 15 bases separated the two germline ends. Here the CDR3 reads CASSPRADRTDTQYF. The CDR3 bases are TGTGCCAGTAGTCCCCGAGCGGACAGAACAGATACGCAGTATTTT.

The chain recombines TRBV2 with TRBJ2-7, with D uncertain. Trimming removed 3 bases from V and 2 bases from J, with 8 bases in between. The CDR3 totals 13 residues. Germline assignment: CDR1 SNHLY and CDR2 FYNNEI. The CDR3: CASSEQVTYEQYF. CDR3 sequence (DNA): TGTGCCAGCAGTGAGCAGGTTACCTACGAGCAGTACTTC. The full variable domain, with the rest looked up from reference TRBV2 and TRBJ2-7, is EPEVTQTPSHQVTQMGQEVILRCVPISNHLYFYWYRQILGQKVEFLVSFYNNEISEKSEIFDDQFSVERPDGSNFTLKIRSTKLEDSAMYFCASSEQVTYEQYFGPGTRLTVT.

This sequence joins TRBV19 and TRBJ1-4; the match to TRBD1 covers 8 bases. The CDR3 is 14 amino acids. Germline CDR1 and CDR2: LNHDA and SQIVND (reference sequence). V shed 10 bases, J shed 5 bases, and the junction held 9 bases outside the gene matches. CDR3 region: CATTDRGWNEKLFF. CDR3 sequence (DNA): TGTGCCACCACAGACAGGGGCTGGAATGAAAAACTGTTTTTT.

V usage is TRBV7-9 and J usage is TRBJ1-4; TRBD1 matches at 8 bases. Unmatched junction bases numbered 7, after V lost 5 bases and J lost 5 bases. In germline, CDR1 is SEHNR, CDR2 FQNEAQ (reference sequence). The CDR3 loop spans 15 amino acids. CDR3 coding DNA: TGTGCCAGCAGCGTAACAAGACAGGGGAATGAAAAACTGTTTTTT. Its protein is CASSVTRQGNEKLFF.

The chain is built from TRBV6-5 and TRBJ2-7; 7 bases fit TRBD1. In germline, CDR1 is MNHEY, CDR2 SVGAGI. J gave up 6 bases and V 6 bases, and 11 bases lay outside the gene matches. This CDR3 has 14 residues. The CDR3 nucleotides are TGTGCCAGCAGACCGGACAGGACATTCGGCGAGCAGTACTTC. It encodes CASRPDRTFGEQYF.

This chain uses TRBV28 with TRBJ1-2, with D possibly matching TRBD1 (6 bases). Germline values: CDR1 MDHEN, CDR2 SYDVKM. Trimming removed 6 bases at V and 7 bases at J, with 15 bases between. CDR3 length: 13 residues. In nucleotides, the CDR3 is TGTGCCAGCAGCCTCGACAGGACCCGTGGCTACACCTTC. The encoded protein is CASSLDRTRGYTF.

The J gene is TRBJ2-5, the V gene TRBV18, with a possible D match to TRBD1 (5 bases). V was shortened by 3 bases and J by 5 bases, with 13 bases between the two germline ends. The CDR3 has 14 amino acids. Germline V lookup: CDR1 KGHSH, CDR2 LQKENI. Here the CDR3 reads CASSPTLGLETQYF. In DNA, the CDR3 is TGTGCCAGCTCACCTACTCTGGGGCTGGAGACCCAGTACTTC.